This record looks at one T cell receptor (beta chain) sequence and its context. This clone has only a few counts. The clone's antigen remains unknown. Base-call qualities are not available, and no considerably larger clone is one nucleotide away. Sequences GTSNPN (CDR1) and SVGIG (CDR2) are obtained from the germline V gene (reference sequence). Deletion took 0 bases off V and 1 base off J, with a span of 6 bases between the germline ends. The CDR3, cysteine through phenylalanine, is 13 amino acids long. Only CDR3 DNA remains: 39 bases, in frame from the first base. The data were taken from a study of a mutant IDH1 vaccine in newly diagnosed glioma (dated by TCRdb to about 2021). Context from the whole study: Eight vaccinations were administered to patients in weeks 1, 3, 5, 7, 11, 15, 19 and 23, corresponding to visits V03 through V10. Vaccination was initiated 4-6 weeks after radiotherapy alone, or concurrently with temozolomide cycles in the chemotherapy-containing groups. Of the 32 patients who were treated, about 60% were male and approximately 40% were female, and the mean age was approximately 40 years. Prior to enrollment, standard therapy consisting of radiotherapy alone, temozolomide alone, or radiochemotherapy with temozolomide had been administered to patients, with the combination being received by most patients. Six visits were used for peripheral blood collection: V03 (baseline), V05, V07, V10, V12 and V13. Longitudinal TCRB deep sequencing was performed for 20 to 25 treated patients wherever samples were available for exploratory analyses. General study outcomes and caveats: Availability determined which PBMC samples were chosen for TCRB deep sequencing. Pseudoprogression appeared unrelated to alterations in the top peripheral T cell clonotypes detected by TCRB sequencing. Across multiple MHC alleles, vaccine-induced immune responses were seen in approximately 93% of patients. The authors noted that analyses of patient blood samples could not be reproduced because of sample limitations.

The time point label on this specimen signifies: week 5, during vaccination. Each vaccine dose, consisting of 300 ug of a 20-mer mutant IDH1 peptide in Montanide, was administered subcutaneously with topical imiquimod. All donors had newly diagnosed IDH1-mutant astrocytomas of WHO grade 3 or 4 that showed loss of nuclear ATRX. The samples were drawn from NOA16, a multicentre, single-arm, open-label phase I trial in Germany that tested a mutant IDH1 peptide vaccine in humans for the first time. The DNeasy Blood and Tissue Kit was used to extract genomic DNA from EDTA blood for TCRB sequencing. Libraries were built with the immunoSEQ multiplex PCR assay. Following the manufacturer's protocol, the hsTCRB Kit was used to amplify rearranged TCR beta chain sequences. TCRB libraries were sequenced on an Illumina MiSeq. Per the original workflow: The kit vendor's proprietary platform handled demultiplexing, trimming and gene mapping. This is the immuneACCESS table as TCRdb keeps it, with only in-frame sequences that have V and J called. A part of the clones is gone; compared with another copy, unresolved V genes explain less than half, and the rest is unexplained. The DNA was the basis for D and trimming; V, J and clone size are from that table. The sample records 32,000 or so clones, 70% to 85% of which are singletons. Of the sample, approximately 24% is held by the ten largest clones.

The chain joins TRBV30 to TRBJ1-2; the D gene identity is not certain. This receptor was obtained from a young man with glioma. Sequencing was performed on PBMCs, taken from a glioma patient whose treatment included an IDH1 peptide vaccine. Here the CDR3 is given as CAWSVGSNYGYTF. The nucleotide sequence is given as TGTGCCTGGAGTGTGGGGAGTAACTATGGCTACACCTTC.